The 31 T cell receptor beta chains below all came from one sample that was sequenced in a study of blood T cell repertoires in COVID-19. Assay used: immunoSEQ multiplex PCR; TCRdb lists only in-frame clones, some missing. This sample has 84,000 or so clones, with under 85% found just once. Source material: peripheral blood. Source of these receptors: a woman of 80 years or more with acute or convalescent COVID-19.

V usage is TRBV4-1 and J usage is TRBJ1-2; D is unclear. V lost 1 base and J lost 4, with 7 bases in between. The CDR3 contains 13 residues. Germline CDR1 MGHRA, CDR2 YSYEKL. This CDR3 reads CASSQARFYGYTF. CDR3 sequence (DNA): TGCGCCAGCAGCCAAGCTAGGTTCTATGGCTACACCTTC.

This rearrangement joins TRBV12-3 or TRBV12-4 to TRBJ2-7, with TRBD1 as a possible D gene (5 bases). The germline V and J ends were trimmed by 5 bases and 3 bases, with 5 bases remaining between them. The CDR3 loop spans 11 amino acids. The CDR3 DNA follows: TGTGCCAGCAGTGGACACTACGAGCAGTACTTC. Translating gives CASSGHYEQYF.

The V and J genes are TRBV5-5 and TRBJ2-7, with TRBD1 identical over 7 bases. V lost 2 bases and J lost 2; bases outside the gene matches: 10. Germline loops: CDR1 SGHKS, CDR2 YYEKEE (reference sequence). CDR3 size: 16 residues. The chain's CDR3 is CASSLSQQGLTYEQYF. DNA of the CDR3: TGTGCCAGCAGCTTAAGTCAACAGGGGTTAACCTACGAGCAGTACTTC.

The CDR3 bases are TGTGCCAGCAGCACCTACAGGGGGCCCACCGGGGAGCTGTTTTTT. This gives the protein CASSTYRGPTGELFF. This chain uses TRBV5-4 with TRBJ2-2, with TRBD1 matching over 9 bases. This CDR3 comprises 15 residues. Germline V gives CDR1 SGHNT, CDR2 YYREEE (reference sequence). With V trimmed by 4 bases and J by 4 bases, 5 bases remained unmatched.

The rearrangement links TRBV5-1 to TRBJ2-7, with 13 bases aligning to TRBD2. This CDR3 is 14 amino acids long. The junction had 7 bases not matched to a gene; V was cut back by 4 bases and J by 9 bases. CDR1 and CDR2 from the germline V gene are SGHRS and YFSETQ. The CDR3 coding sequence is TGCGCCAGCAGCGCGACTAGCGGGGGGATCCGGCAGTACTTC. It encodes CASSATSGGIRQYF.

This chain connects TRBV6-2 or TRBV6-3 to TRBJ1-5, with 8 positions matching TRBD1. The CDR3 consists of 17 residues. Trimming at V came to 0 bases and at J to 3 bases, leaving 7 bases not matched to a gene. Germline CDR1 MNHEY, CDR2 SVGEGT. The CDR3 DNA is TGTGCCAGCAGTTACTCGAGAGACAGGGGACCCAATCAGCCCCAGCATTTT. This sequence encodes CASSYSRDRGPNQPQHF.

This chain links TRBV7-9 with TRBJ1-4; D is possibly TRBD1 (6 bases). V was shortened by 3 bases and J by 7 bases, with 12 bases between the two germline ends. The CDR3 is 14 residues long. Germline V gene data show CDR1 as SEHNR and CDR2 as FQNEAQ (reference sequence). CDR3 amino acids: CASSFQGNSEKLFF. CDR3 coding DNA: TGTGCCAGCAGCTTTCAGGGGAATTCTGAAAAACTGTTTTTT.

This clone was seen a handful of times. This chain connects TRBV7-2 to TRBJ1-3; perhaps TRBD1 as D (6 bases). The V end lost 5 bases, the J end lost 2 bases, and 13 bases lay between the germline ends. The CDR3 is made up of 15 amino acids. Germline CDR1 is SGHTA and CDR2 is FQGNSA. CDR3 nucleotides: TGTGCCAGCAGCAGCAACAGGGAAACTGGAAACACCATATATTTT. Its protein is CASSSNRETGNTIYF.

CDR3 sequence: CASSWGQGREAFF. The CDR3 DNA follows: TGCGCCAGCAGCTGGGGACAGGGACGTGAAGCTTTCTTT. This chain connects TRBV5-1 to TRBJ1-1; 9 bases are a match to TRBD1. This CDR3 contains 13 residues. Germline V gene data show CDR1 as SGHRS and CDR2 as YFSETQ. The junction had 4 bases not matched to a gene; V was cut back by 3 bases and J by 7 bases.

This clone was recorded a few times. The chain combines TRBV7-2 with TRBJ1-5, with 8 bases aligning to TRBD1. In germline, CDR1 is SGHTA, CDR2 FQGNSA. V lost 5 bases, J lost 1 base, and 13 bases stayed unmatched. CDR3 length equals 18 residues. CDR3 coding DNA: TGTGCCAGCAGCCCCTGGACAGGGAGTCTGGCGAGCAATCAGCCCCAGCATTTT. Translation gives CASSPWTGSLASNQPQHF. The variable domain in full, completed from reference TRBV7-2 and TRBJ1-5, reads GAGVSQSPSNKVTEKGKDVELRCDPISGHTALYWYRQSLGQGLEFLIYFQGNSAPDKSGLPSDRFSAERTGGSVSTLTIQRTQQEDSAVYLCASSPWTGSLASNQPQHFGDGTRLSIL.

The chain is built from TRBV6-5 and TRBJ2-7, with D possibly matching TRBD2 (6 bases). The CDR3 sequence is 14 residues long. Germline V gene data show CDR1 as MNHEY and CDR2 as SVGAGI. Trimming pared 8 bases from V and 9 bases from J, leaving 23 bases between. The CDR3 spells CASGKVRGTEGQYF. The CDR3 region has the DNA TGTGCCAGCGGAAAAGTTCGCGGGACCGAAGGGCAGTACTTC.

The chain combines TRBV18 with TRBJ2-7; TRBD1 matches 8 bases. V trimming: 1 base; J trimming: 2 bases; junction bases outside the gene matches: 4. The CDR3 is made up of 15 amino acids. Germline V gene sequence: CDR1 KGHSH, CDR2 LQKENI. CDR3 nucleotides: TGTGCCAGCTCACCACAACAGGGGGAGACCTACGAGCAGTACTTC. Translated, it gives CASSPQQGETYEQYF. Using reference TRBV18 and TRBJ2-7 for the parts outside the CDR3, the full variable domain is NAGVMQNPRHLVRRRGQEARLRCSPMKGHSHVYWYRQLPEEGLKFMVYLQKENIIDESGMPKERFSAEFPKEGPSILRIQQVVRGDSAAYFCASSPQQGETYEQYFGPGTRLTVT.

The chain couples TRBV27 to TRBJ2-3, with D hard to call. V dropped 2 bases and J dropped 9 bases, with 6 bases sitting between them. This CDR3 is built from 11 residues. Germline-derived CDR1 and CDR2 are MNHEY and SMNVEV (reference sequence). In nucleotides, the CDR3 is TGTGCCAGCAGTTTAGGGCTCACGCAGTATTTT. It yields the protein CASSLGLTQYF.

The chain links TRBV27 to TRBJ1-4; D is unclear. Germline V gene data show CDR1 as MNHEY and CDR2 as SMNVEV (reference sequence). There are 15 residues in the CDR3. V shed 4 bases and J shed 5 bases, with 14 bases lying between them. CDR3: CASSSVREGNEKLFF. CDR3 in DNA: TGTGCCAGCAGTTCCGTGAGGGAGGGAAATGAAAAACTGTTTTTT.

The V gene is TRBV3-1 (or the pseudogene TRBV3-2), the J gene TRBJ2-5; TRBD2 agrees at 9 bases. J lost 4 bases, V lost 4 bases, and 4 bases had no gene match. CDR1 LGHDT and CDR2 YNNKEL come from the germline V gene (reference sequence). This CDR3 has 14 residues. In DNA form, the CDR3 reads TGTGCCAGCAGCCCACGGACTAGCGTAGAGACCCAGTACTTC. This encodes CASSPRTSVETQYF.

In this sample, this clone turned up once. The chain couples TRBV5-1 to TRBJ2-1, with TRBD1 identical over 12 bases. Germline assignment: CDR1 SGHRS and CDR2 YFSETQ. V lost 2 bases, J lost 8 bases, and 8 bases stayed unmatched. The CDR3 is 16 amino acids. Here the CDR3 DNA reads TGCGCCAGCAGCTTCACCGGGACAGGGGGCTGGGATGAGCAGTTCTTC. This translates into CASSFTGTGGWDEQFF.

The CDR3 DNA sequence: TGTGCCAGTAGTGGAAACAGGGGGCGGGAGACCCAGTACTTC. Translated, it gives CASSGNRGRETQYF. This chain connects TRBV19 to TRBJ2-5; TRBD1 aligns across 9 bases. The CDR3 runs 14 residues. The V gene's germline CDR1 is LNHDA and CDR2 SQIVND (reference sequence). V lost 5 bases and J lost 5; bases outside the gene matches: 6.

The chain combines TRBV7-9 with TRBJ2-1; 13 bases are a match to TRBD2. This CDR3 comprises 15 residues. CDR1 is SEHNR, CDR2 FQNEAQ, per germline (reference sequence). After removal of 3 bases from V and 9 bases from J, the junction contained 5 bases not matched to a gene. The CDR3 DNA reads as TGTGCCAGCAGCTTCGGACTAGCGGGAGTCGGTGAGCAGTTCTTC. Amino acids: CASSFGLAGVGEQFF.

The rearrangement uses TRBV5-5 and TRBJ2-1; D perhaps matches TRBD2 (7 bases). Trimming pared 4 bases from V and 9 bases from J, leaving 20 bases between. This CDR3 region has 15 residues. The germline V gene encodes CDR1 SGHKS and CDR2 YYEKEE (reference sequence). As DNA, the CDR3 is TGTGCCAGCAGCGGGGGCGCTAGCGGCGGGGGTGAGCAGTTCTTC. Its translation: CASSGGASGGGEQFF.

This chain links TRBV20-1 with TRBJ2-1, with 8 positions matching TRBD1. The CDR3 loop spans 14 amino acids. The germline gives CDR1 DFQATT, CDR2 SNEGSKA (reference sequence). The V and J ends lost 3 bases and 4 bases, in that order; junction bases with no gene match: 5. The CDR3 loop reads CSASGQGAYNEQFF. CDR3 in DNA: TGCAGTGCTAGTGGGCAGGGGGCTTACAATGAGCAGTTCTTC.

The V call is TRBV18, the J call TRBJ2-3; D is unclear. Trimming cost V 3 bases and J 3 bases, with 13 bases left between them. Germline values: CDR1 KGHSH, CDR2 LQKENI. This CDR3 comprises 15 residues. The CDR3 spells CASSPSRDGTDTQYF. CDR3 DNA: TGTGCCAGCTCACCTTCACGAGATGGTACAGATACGCAGTATTTT.

CDR3 nucleotides: TGTGCCAGCAGTGGCGGGACCTCAGAAAAACTGTTTTTT. Translation gives CASSGGTSEKLFF. This chain connects TRBV28 to TRBJ1-4; D is possibly TRBD1 (5 bases). This CDR3 comprises 13 residues. Deletions cut 5 bases from V and 8 bases from J, with 12 bases between. Germline V gives CDR1 MDHEN, CDR2 SYDVKM.

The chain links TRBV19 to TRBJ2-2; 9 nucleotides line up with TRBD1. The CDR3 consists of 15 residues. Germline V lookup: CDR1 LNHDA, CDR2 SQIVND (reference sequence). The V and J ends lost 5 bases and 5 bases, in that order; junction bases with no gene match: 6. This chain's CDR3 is CASSPRQGGTGELFF. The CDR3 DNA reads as TGTGCCAGTAGTCCAAGACAGGGGGGAACCGGGGAGCTGTTTTTT.

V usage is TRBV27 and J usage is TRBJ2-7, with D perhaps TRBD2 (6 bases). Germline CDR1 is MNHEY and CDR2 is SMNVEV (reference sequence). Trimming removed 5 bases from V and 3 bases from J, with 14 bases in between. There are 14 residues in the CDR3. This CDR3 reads CASSRAGSGYEQYF. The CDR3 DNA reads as TGTGCCAGCAGTAGAGCGGGTTCAGGCTACGAGCAGTACTTC.

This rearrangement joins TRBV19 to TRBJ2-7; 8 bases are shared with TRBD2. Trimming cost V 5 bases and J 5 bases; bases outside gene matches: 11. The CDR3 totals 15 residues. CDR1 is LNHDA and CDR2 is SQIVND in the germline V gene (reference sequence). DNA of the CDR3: TGTGCCAGTAGTCCACGGACTAGCACTGTCGACGAGCAGTACTTC. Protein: CASSPRTSTVDEQYF.

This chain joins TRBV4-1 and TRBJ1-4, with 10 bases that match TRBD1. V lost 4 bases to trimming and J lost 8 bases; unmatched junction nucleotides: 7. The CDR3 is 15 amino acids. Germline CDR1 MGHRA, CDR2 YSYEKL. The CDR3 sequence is CASSRTGTGDEKLFF. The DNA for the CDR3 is TGCGCCAGCAGCCGAACCGGGACAGGGGACGAAAAACTGTTTTTT.

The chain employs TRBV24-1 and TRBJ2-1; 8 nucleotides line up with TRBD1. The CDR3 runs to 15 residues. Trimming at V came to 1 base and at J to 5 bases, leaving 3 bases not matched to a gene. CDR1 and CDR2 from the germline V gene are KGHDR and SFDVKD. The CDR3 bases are TGTGCCACCAGTGATTTCGAGACAGGGGACAATGAGCAGTTCTTC. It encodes CATSDFETGDNEQFF.

The chain's CDR3 is CASSGATGNTIYF. CDR3 bases: TGTGCCAGCAGTGGGGCAACTGGAAACACCATATATTTT. This rearrangement joins TRBV2 to TRBJ1-3; the D is unclear. The CDR3 is made up of 13 amino acids. Trimming shortened V by 4 bases and J by 2 bases, and 6 bases separated the two germline ends. Germline CDR1 and CDR2: SNHLY and FYNNEI.

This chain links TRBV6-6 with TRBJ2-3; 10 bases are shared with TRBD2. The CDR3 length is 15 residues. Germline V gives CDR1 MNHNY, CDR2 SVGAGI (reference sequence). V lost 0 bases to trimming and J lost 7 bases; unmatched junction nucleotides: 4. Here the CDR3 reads CASSYSVSGRNTQYF. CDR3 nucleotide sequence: TGTGCCAGCAGTTACTCGGTTAGCGGGAGGAATACGCAGTATTTT.

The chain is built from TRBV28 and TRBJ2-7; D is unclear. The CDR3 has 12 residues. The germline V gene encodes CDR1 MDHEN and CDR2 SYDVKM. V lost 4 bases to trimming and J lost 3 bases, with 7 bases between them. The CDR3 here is CASSSLRYEQYF. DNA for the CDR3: TGTGCCAGCAGTTCCCTTCGCTACGAGCAGTACTTC. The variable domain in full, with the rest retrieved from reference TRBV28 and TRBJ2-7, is DVKVTQSSRYLVKRTGEKVFLECVQDMDHENMFWYRQDPGLGLRLIYFSYDVKMKEKGDIPEGYSVSREKKERFSLILESASTNQTSMYLCASSSLRYEQYFGPGTRLTVT.

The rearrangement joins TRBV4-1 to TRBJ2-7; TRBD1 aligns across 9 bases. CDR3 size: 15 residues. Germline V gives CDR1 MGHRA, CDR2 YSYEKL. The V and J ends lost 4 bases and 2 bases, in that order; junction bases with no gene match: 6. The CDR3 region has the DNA TGCGCCAGCAGCCGGATTACAGGGGGCCCCTACGAGCAGTACTTC. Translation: CASSRITGGPYEQYF.